The source of this TCR beta chain is a study of lymphopenia after photon versus proton radiotherapy. Sequenced by immunoSEQ multiplex PCR; TCRdb stores in-frame clones only, minus some. The sample has about 45,000 clones; roughly 85% are singletons. The V gene end was trimmed by 3 bases and the J gene end by 3 bases; junction bases not matched to a gene: 6. This CDR3 has 16 amino acids. CDR1 and CDR2 (germline): SGDLS, YYNGEE. This clone occurred once. What it recognizes is unknown. Study results and caveats: Only patients who died were analyzed for survival; proton advantage is unproven. Proton therapy kept repertoires fairly stable, unlike photons, which gained effector/memory cells.

The chain is built from TRBV9 and TRBJ1-6; 7 positions agree with TRBD1. This clonotype was sampled from a man aged 35-49 years with gastric cancer. This material consisted of peripheral blood, taken from a patient treated with photon-based radiotherapy. The CDR3 DNA sequence: TGTGCCAGCAGCGCGACAGGGTCAAACTATAATTCACCCCTCCACTTT. This sequence encodes CASSATGSNYNSPLHF.